The rows below give T cell receptor beta chains drawn from one sample of a study of blood T cells in healthy people across ages. TCRdb used MiXCR to reprocess the 5' RACE reads, holding one entry per CDR3 protein. The data hold under 1,100,000 distinct CDR3 sequences, with under 30% observed a single time. This same sample was also part of a study on T cells of mothers and their children.

Sequencing was done on a sample of blood. The receptors were gathered from a girl aged 2-9 years in good health. The CDR3 runs from the conserved cysteine through the conserved F or W. Each record gives: D gene, J gene, clone size, V gene, CDR3 protein, CDR3 DNA. A D gene is named only where the DNA matches it firmly. Clone size is shown for a subset of rows, as once, few, many or a class of expanded clone.

>TRBD1|TRBJ2-7|.|TRBV4-1
CASSQGSGQGSYEQYF
TGCGCCAGCAGCCAAGGGAGTGGACAGGGGTCCTACGAGCAGTACTTC
>.|TRBJ2-3|few|TRBV20-1
CSATRIGHTDTQYF
TGCAGTGCTACCAGGATAGGGCACACAGATACGCAGTATTTT
>.|TRBJ1-1|.|TRBV29-1
CSVEGDIGFRGTEAFF
TGCAGCGTTGAAGGGGATATCGGTTTCCGAGGCACTGAAGCTTTCTTT
>.|TRBJ2-3|.|TRBV29-1
CSVDPTNGSTDTQYF
TGCAGCGTTGATCCGACTAACGGTAGCACAGATACGCAGTATTTT
>.|TRBJ2-4|few|TRBV4-3
CASGDKGNIQYF
TGCGCCAGCGGTGATAAGGGGAACATTCAGTACTTC
>.|TRBJ2-3|few|TRBV6-2/TRBV6-3
CASSYSSRGSTDTQYF
TGTGCCAGCAGTTACAGTAGCCGGGGATCCACAGATACGCAGTATTTT
>.|TRBJ2-1|.|TRBV12-3/TRBV12-4
CASSPPTPLTGYTSYNEQFF
TGTGCCAGCAGTCCCCCCACCCCCTTAACAGGCTACACCTCCTACAATGAGCAGTTCTTC
>TRBD2|TRBJ2-2|.|TRBV27
CASRLLAGAGELFF
TGTGCCAGCAGGTTACTAGCGGGAGCCGGGGAGCTGTTTTTT
>.|TRBJ1-2|few|TRBV3-1
CASSRRESGGYTF
TGTGCCAGCAGCCGGAGGGAATCGGGGGGCTACACCTTC
>.|TRBJ2-1|few|TRBV4-1
CASSQDRDQNNEQFF
TGCGCCAGCAGCCAAGATCGGGACCAAAACAATGAGCAGTTCTTC
>.|TRBJ2-1|many|TRBV29-1
CSVPNPGGQFF
TGCAGCGTGCCGAATCCCGGAGGGCAGTTCTTC
>.|TRBJ2-3|few|TRBV21-1
CASSKGASGGGLDTQYF
TGTGCCAGCAGCAAAGGCGCTAGCGGGGGGGGCCTTGATACGCAGTATTTT
>.|TRBJ2-5|.|TRBV28
CATAPPRRETQYF
TGTGCCACCGCACCGCCGAGGAGGGAGACCCAGTACTTC
>.|TRBJ1-4|.|TRBV27
CASSWSEATNEKLFF
TGTGCCAGCAGTTGGTCGGAGGCAACTAATGAAAAACTGTTTTTT
>TRBD1|TRBJ2-5|.|TRBV19
CASSGTGFRETQYF
TGTGCCAGTAGTGGGACAGGGTTTCGAGAGACCCAGTACTTC
>TRBD1|TRBJ1-2|.|TRBV6-5
CASTPSDRGGGYTF
TGTGCCAGCACTCCATCCGACAGGGGGGGTGGCTACACCTTC
>.|TRBJ1-4|many|TRBV4-3
CASSQGGTEKLFF
TGCGCCAGCAGCCAGGGGGGCACTGAAAAACTGTTTTTT
>.|TRBJ2-2|once|TRBV9
CASSAGITNTGELFF
TGTGCCAGCAGCGCAGGGATTACGAACACCGGGGAGCTGTTTTTT
>.|TRBJ2-7|.|TRBV20-1
CSARRRAGDVGEQYF
TGCAGTGCTAGGCGAAGGGCAGGGGATGTTGGCGAGCAGTACTTC
>TRBD1|TRBJ2-2|once|TRBV12-3/TRBV12-4
CASSSGQGEAGELFF
TGTGCCAGCAGCTCGGGACAGGGGGAGGCCGGGGAGCTGTTTTTT
>.|TRBJ2-7|many|TRBV5-1
CASSLGRNNEQYF
TGCGCCAGCAGCTTAGGCAGGAACAACGAGCAGTACTTC
>.|TRBJ2-3|few|TRBV7-2
CASSFFPDTQYF
TGTGCCAGCAGCTTCTTTCCGGATACGCAGTATTTT
>.|TRBJ2-3|.|TRBV7-3
CASSLGVETDTQYF
TGTGCCAGCAGTCTCGGGGTAGAGACAGATACGCAGTATTTT
>.|TRBJ2-7|.|TRBV28
CASSSPSGAAYEQYF
TGTGCCAGCAGTTCGCCCTCAGGGGCGGCCTACGAGCAGTACTTC
>TRBD2|TRBJ2-1|.|TRBV24-1
CATSDTPSSGSPYNEQFF
TGTGCCACCAGTGATACACCCTCTAGCGGGAGTCCGTACAATGAGCAGTTCTTC
>.|TRBJ1-1|.|TRBV20-1
CSARERVGEAFF
TGCAGTGCTAGAGAGCGAGTAGGCGAAGCTTTCTTT
>.|TRBJ1-2|few|TRBV7-9
CASSLGVGASYGYTF
TGTGCCAGCAGCTTAGGAGTGGGGGCCAGCTATGGCTACACCTTC
>.|TRBJ2-5|few|TRBV28
CASSLGARWGQETQYF
TGTGCCAGCAGTTTAGGGGCCAGGTGGGGTCAAGAGACCCAGTACTTC
>.|TRBJ2-7|few|TRBV20-1
CSARDTGTPFGGEQYF
TGCAGTGCTAGAGATACAGGAACTCCCTTCGGAGGCGAGCAGTACTTC
>.|TRBJ1-2|.|TRBV12-3/TRBV12-4
CASSFGPQSYGYTF
TGTGCCAGCAGTTTCGGGCCTCAGTCCTATGGCTACACCTTC
>.|TRBJ1-1|.|TRBV6-2/TRBV6-3
CASNRAGTEAFF
TGTGCCAGCAACAGGGCGGGCACTGAAGCTTTCTTT
>TRBD2|TRBJ2-7|few|TRBV4-1
CASSHLSGGPYEQYF
TGCGCCAGCAGCCATCTTAGCGGGGGGCCATACGAGCAGTACTTC
>.|TRBJ1-2|few|TRBV5-1
CASSLTLNEGNGYTF
TGCGCCAGCAGCTTGACACTTAATGAAGGAAATGGCTACACCTTC
>.|TRBJ1-1|few|TRBV12-5
CASGADGMNTEAFF
TGTGCTAGTGGTGCGGACGGCATGAACACTGAAGCTTTCTTT
>.|TRBJ2-7|few|TRBV29-1
CSVEGRSLSSYF
TGCAGCGTTGAAGGCAGGTCCCTCTCTTCGTACTTC
>TRBD1|TRBJ2-1|few|TRBV7-9
CAIPNAGTGNYNEQFF
TGTGCCATTCCCAACGCCGGGACAGGGAACTACAATGAGCAGTTCTTC
>.|TRBJ1-1|.|TRBV29-1
CSVEVGAGYTEAFF
TGCAGCGTTGAAGTGGGAGCAGGGTACACTGAAGCTTTCTTT
>.|TRBJ2-7|few|TRBV12-5
CASGRKVGRGYEQYF
TGTGCTAGTGGCAGGAAGGTGGGGCGCGGCTACGAGCAGTACTTC
>TRBD2|TRBJ2-1|.|TRBV4-1
CASSQDRRAGGPGNEQFF
TGCGCCAGCAGCCAAGATCGGCGGGCGGGAGGCCCTGGAAATGAGCAGTTCTTC
>.|TRBJ2-3|.|TRBV6-5
CASTSESTDTQYF
TGTGCCAGCACATCAGAGAGCACAGATACGCAGTATTTT
>.|TRBJ2-7|few|TRBV6-5
CASSLRPFPSYEQYF
TGTGCCAGCAGTTTAAGACCCTTCCCATCCTACGAGCAGTACTTC
>.|TRBJ2-7|.|TRBV7-2
CASSPYSQGGEQYF
TGTGCCAGCAGCCCATACTCCCAGGGTGGCGAGCAGTACTTC
>TRBD2|TRBJ2-1|.|TRBV12-3/TRBV12-4
CASSFRLAGGSSYNEQFF
TGTGCCAGCAGTTTCCGACTAGCGGGAGGGAGCTCCTACAATGAGCAGTTCTTC
>TRBD1|TRBJ2-2|few|TRBV6-1
CATNHLGGADTGELFF
TGTGCCACAAACCACCTAGGGGGCGCTGACACCGGGGAGCTGTTTTTT
>.|TRBJ1-1|few|TRBV2
CASREDTNEAFF
TGTGCCAGCAGGGAGGACACGAATGAAGCTTTCTTT
>.|TRBJ2-1|.|TRBV10-3
CAISRDPDYNEQFF
TGTGCCATCTCGAGGGACCCCGATTACAATGAGCAGTTCTTC
>.|TRBJ2-5|many|TRBV7-2
CASSLIGAGETQYF
TGTGCCAGCAGTTTGATCGGGGCCGGGGAGACCCAGTACTTC
>TRBD2|TRBJ2-1|few|TRBV28
CASSAMTSGRSEQFF
TGTGCCAGCAGTGCAATGACTAGCGGGAGGTCTGAGCAGTTCTTC
>TRBD2|TRBJ2-5|.|TRBV20-1
CSARSGLAGEETQYF
TGCAGTGCTAGGTCTGGACTAGCGGGGGAAGAGACCCAGTACTTC